Below, 15 T cell receptor beta chains from the same sample are listed, as sequenced in a study of control samples from healthy donors and cancer patients. Measured with immunoSEQ multiplex PCR; TCRdb has only the in-frame clones, and not every one. The table lists around 80,000 clones, about 88% of them singletons. The sequencing sample was made of blood. Receptors originate from a woman between 50 and 59 years old in good health.

This chain connects TRBV2 to TRBJ1-2, with 12 nucleotides matching TRBD1. CDR1 SNHLY and CDR2 FYNNEI come from the germline V gene. With V trimmed by 7 bases and J by 2 bases, 8 bases remained unmatched. CDR3 length equals 16 residues. CDR3 coding DNA: TGTGCCAGCACCGGGACAGGGGGCGGCCGGAACTATGGCTACACCTTC. Protein product: CASTGTGGGRNYGYTF.

This chain's CDR3 is CASSPSDAWDYEKLFF. The CDR3 DNA follows: TGTGCCAGCAGCCCATCGGACGCCTGGGATTATGAAAAACTGTTTTTT. The rearrangement links TRBV4-2 to TRBJ1-4; D unresolved. The germline gives CDR1 LGHNA, CDR2 YNFKEQ. V lost 4 bases and J 6 bases, leaving 18 bases between the germline ends. This CDR3 has 16 residues.

The gene calls are TRBV4-1 and TRBJ1-5; D is uncertain. V lost 0 bases, J lost 7 bases, and 19 bases lay in between. The CDR3 has 17 amino acids. In germline, CDR1 is MGHRA, CDR2 YSYEKL. As DNA, the CDR3 is TGCGCCAGCAGCCAAGATACGGGGATCGGGCTTAGCCAGCCCCAGCATTTT. Protein product: CASSQDTGIGLSQPQHF.

In its sample, this clone was seen once. The V call is TRBV5-6, the J call TRBJ1-2; D is uncertain. CDR3 length: 14 amino acids. Germline-derived CDR1 and CDR2 are SGHDT and YYEEEE. Deletions cut 0 bases from V and 8 bases from J, with 14 bases between. The CDR3 reads CASSLGGYRAGYTF. The CDR3 coding sequence is TGTGCCAGCAGCTTGGGAGGGTATAGGGCCGGCTACACCTTC.

The V gene is TRBV19, the J gene TRBJ1-1, with TRBD1 as a possible D gene (6 bases). Per the germline V gene, CDR1 is LNHDA and CDR2 is SQIVND (reference sequence). The CDR3 loop spans 13 amino acids. V shed 7 bases and J shed 2 bases, with 11 bases lying between them. The CDR3 sequence is CASTGGLNTEAFF. The DNA for the CDR3 is TGTGCCAGTACGGGGGGGCTTAACACTGAAGCTTTCTTT.

V and J are TRBV3-1 (or the pseudogene TRBV3-2) and TRBJ2-6; the match to TRBD1 covers 7 bases. The germline V gene encodes CDR1 LGHDT and CDR2 YNNKEL (reference sequence). V trimming: 4 bases; J trimming: 3 bases; junction bases outside the gene matches: 9. This CDR3 spans 17 amino acids. This chain's CDR3 is CASSPRGNRFGANVLTF. The CDR3 nucleotides read TGTGCCAGCAGCCCCAGGGGGAATCGCTTTGGGGCCAACGTCCTGACTTTC.

The V gene is TRBV24-1, the J gene TRBJ2-1; D is perhaps TRBD2 (6 bases). There are 15 residues in the CDR3. Between the trimmed V and J ends, which lost 4 bases and 4 bases, there was a span of 13 bases. Germline V CDR1 and CDR2: KGHDR, SFDVKD. DNA for the CDR3: TGTGCCACCAGTGAAGGGGACTCACCGTACAATGAGCAGTTCTTC. Translated, it gives CATSEGDSPYNEQFF.

Concerning this clone itself: The sample has other DNA sequences that encode this CDR3 too. The rearrangement links TRBV7-2 to TRBJ2-3; D not resolved. Germline-derived CDR1 and CDR2 are SGHTA and FQGNSA. V lost 1 base to trimming and J lost 4 bases, with 6 bases between them. The CDR3 totals 13 residues. For the CDR3, the DNA is TGTGCCAGCAGCTTAGGACTGGCAGATACGCAGTATTTT. This codes for CASSLGLADTQYF.

V usage is TRBV27 and J usage is TRBJ2-3, with D possibly matching TRBD1 (5 bases). V shed 5 bases and J shed 0 bases, with 12 bases lying between them. This CDR3 region has 15 residues. Germline V gives CDR1 MNHEY, CDR2 SMNVEV (reference sequence). CDR3 nucleotides: TGTGCCAGCAGTGCCCGACAGCCTAGCACAGATACGCAGTATTTT. It encodes CASSARQPSTDTQYF.

V gene TRBV5-3 combines with J gene TRBJ2-3; 7 nucleotides align to TRBD2. TRBV5-3 is identified as an open reading frame with a role that is uncertain. This CDR3 spans 16 amino acids. J was trimmed by 5 bases and V by 5 bases; bases with no gene match: 14. CDR3 sequence: CARRLNGTIRKDTQYF. The CDR3 DNA sequence: TGTGCCAGAAGATTAAACGGGACTATTCGGAAAGATACGCAGTATTTT.

CDR3 bases: TGTGCCAGCAGCTCCCCACTCGGGTCGGAGCCGAACACCGGGGAGCTGTTTTTT. This sequence encodes CASSSPLGSEPNTGELFF. The V and J genes are TRBV5-4 and TRBJ2-2; D remains ambiguous. This CDR3 has 18 residues. Germline V gives CDR1 SGHNT, CDR2 YYREEE (reference sequence). With 3 bases removed from V and 0 bases from J, the gap between germline ends came to 18 bases.

The J gene is TRBJ1-1, the V gene TRBV5-5; D not resolved. Germline loops: CDR1 SGHKS, CDR2 YYEKEE (reference sequence). The CDR3 is made up of 13 amino acids. With 4 bases removed from V and 3 bases from J, the gap between germline ends came to 10 bases. The CDR3 spells CASSRAPHTEAFF. The CDR3 DNA sequence: TGTGCCAGCAGCCGGGCCCCGCACACTGAAGCTTTCTTT.

In nucleotides, the CDR3 is TGTGCCAGCACCGGGACACGCACCGGGGAGCTGTTTTTT. As protein: CASTGTRTGELFF. The chain employs TRBV2 and TRBJ2-2; D perhaps matches TRBD1 (6 bases). Trimming stripped 7 bases from V and 4 bases from J, with 10 bases between. The germline V gene encodes CDR1 SNHLY and CDR2 FYNNEI. The CDR3 spans 13 residues.

The chain combines TRBV7-9 with TRBJ1-6; a weak D match, TRBD1 (6 bases). CDR1 and CDR2 (germline): SEHNR, FQNEAQ (reference sequence). V shed 6 bases and J shed 7 bases, with 10 bases lying between them. The CDR3 spans 13 residues. Here the CDR3 DNA reads TGTGCCAGCAGAAAAACAGGGAATTCACCCCTCCACTTT. It specifies CASRKTGNSPLHF.

The V and J genes are TRBV14 and TRBJ1-2; D is unclear. V was shortened by 0 bases and J by 0 bases, with 11 bases between the two germline ends. Germline V gene data show CDR1 as SGHDN and CDR2 as FVKESK. CDR3 length: 16 amino acids. CDR3: CASSQDTSQPNYGYTF. As DNA, the CDR3 is TGTGCCAGCAGCCAAGATACCTCGCAGCCTAACTATGGCTACACCTTC.